This TCR beta chain was observed in a study of cytomegalovirus exposure and HLA in healthy donors. A multiplex PCR was run with 60 Vbeta primers and 13 Jbeta primers. Under the authors' procedure: Some 9.9 million of roughly 81 million unique TCR beta chains were shared, per a later count. Profiled with immunoSEQ multiplex PCR; TCRdb holds only in-frame clones, not every one. The D gene and trimming were derived from the DNA, and the V and J assignments and clone size from that table. The table lists approximately 150,000 clones, under 90% of them singletons. About this clone: The antigen is unknown.

Study results and caveats: A missense DCLRE1C variant was associated with V- and J-gene trimming of TCR beta chains in a later analysis, and an independent cohort replicated the association.

The V and J ends lost 2 bases and 1 base respectively, with 10 bases between them. The CDR3 loop spans 14 amino acids. Germline CDR1 SGHDT, CDR2 YYEEEE. Input material: PBMCs. The genes are TRBV5-6 and TRBJ2-7; maybe TRBD1 (5 bases). This sequence originates from a young man in good health and CMV-seronegative. The CDR3 sequence is CASSFGASSYEQYF. In DNA, the CDR3 is TGTGCCAGCAGCTTTGGGGCCTCATCCTACGAGCAGTACTTC.